Listed below are T cell receptor beta chains from one sample, sequenced in a study of T-cell memory formation after mild COVID-19. TCRdb analysed the 5' RACE reads with MiXCR anew, one entry per CDR3 protein. Of around 340,000 distinct CDR3 sequences in the sample, around a sixth were seen once. Sequencing was carried out using PBMCs or a T cell subset sorted from them (not recorded which). These receptors all come from a man younger than 30 who had mild COVID-19 (a few samples of this study predate the infection). Cell type and time point are not known. CDR3s include the opening cysteine and the closing phenylalanine or tryptophan.

v_call	j_call	cdr3_aa
TRBV12-5	TRBJ2-5	CASGLGSEETQYF
TRBV7-9	TRBJ2-1	CASSLALGRNEQFF
TRBV6-4	TRBJ2-7	CARPGQGTYEQYF
TRBV6-2/TRBV6-3	TRBJ1-1	CASNPGQSMNTEAFF
TRBV5-6	TRBJ1-6	CASSLARAGSSYNSPLHF
TRBV6-2/TRBV6-3	TRBJ1-1	CASSWTAGRGTEAFF
TRBV6-2/TRBV6-3	TRBJ2-2	CASSYSMAYTGELFF
TRBV7-7	TRBJ2-7	CASSLDQGAYEQYF
TRBV2	TRBJ2-1	CASMVGGPMYNEQFF
TRBV29-1	TRBJ2-1	CSVEIGYNEQFF
TRBV7-8	TRBJ2-3	CASSPRAGRPTDTQYF
TRBV7-6	TRBJ2-1	CASSDSSDRGYNEQFF
TRBV3-1	TRBJ1-1	CASSQGGGPMNTEAFF
TRBV12-3/TRBV12-4	TRBJ2-7	CASSSNLAAEQYF
TRBV9	TRBJ2-3	CASSVGQVSTDTQYF
TRBV12-3/TRBV12-4	TRBJ1-5	CASKWGGNQPQHF
TRBV20-1	TRBJ2-1	CSANQAGDTNEQFF
TRBV7-2	TRBJ1-2	CASSRARDRKYGYTF
TRBV29-1	TRBJ2-3	CSVTGTNFNTQYF
TRBV2	TRBJ2-5	CASSRAIGETQYF
TRBV7-2	TRBJ2-2	CASSFAVGTGELFF
TRBV20-1	TRBJ2-2	CSVAYRTGELFF
TRBV5-1	TRBJ2-1	CASSPGTQNEQFF
TRBV6-2/TRBV6-3	TRBJ2-5	CASSAGDETQYF
TRBV12-3/TRBV12-4	TRBJ2-3	CASSLEGGHSDTQYF
TRBV20-1	TRBJ2-1	CSVPSGIFRNEQFF
TRBV6-5	TRBJ2-2	CASSYGDEAGELFF
TRBV20-1	TRBJ2-7	CSASPQTYEQYF
TRBV4-1	TRBJ1-1	CASSPPAGQGSEAFF